These T cell receptor beta chains were read from a single sample in a study of blood T cell repertoires in COVID-19. Libraries were prepared by immunoSEQ multiplex PCR; TCRdb keeps only in-frame clonotypes and omits some of them. The table has tens of thousands of clones, about 90% seen once. The material sequenced was peripheral blood. The receptors were sampled from an elderly man with acute or convalescent COVID-19. Each CDR3 is given with its conserved first and last residue. A D gene is named only where the DNA matches it firmly. The size of a clone is reported for some rows only, either as once, few or many, or as a class for expanded clones.

d_gene | abundance | j_gene | v_gene | CDR3aa | CDR3nt
- | once | TRBJ1-1 | TRBV25-1 | CASSGAGLNTEAFF | TGTGCCAGCAGTGGGGCAGGCTTGAACACTGAAGCTTTCTTT
- | - | TRBJ2-5 | TRBV30 | CAFTRGAPIQETQYF | TGTGCTTTTACACGGGGGGCCCCGATTCAAGAGACCCAGTACTTC
TRBD2 | - | TRBJ2-5 | TRBV24-1 | CATSDLTSGDQETQYF | TGTGCCACCAGTGATTTGACTAGCGGGGACCAAGAGACCCAGTACTTC
TRBD1 | - | TRBJ2-5 | TRBV11-3 | CASSPRQGPQETQYF | TGTGCCAGCAGCCCCCGACAGGGCCCCCAAGAGACCCAGTACTTC
- | - | TRBJ2-5 | TRBV6-1 | CASSEQSRETQYF | TGTGCCAGCAGTGAACAATCGAGGGAGACCCAGTACTTC
- | - | TRBJ2-2 | TRBV9 | CASSVAGTRNTGELFF | TGTGCCAGCAGCGTAGCGGGGACAAGAAACACCGGGGAGCTGTTTTTT
- | - | TRBJ1-2 | TRBV5-4 | CASSWGGGYTF | TGTGCCAGCAGCTGGGGGGGAGGCTACACCTTC
- | - | TRBJ2-1 | TRBV7-9 | CASGLGSGVTNEQFF | TGTGCCAGCGGATTAGGGTCAGGGGTGACCAATGAGCAGTTCTTC
- | - | TRBJ2-5 | TRBV27 | CASSTTRAQGWETQYF | TGTGCCAGCAGTACCACCCGGGCGCAGGGATGGGAGACCCAGTACTTC
- | - | TRBJ2-2 | TRBV3-1/TRBV3-2 | CASSQDFPPGELFF | TGTGCCAGCAGCCAAGACTTTCCCCCCGGGGAGCTGTTTTTT